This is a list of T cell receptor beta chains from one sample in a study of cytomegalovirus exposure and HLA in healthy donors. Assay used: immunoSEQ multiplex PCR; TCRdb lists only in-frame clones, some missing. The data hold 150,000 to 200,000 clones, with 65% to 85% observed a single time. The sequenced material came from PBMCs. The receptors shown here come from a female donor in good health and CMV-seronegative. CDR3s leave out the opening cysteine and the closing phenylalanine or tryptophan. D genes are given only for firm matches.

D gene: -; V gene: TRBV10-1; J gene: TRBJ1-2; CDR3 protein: ASSGATRGYT
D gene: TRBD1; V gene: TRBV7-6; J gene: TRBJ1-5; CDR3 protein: ASSTGQGLEPQH
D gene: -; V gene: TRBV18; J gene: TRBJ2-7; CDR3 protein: ASSPSYKTYEQY
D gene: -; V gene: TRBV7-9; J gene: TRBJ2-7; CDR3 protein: ASRLVGDNSYEQY
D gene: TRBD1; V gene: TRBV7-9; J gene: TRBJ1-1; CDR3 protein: ASSKQGGGNTEAF
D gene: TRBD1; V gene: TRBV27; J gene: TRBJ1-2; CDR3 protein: ASSPGQGYGYT
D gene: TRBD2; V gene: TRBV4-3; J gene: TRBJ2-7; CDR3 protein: ASSQGLWSGSVYEQY
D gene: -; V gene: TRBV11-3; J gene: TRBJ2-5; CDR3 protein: ASSLEPGLLETQY
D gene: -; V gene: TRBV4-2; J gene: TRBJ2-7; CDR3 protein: ASSIGATNEQY
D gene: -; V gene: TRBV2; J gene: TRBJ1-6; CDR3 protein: ASSESRASNSPLH
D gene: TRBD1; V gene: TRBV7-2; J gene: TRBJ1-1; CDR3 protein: ASSLGVTQKTGGTEAF
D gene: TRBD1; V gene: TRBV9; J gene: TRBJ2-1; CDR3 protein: ASSDAPGTGHNEQF
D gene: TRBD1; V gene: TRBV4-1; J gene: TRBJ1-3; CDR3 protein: ASSQTGQVSGNTIY
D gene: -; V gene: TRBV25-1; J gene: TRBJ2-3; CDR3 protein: ASSDAQGTDTQY
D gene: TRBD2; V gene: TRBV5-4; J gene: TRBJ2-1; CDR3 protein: ASSLGGGNYNEQF
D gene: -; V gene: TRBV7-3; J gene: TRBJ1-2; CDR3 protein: ASSLVPAQGGYT
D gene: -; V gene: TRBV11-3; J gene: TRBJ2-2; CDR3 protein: ASSFDRDTGELF
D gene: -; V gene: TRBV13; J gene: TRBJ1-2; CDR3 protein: ASSLRTSYT
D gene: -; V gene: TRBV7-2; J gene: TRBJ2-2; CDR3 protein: ASSWRQSTGELF
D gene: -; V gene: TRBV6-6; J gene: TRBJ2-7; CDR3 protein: ASRAHYEQY
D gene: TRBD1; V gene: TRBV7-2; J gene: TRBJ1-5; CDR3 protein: ASSATRGLNQPQH
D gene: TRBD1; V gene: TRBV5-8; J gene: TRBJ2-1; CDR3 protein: ASSLRGDRDNEQF
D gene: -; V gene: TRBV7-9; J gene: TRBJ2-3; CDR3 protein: ASSPILPTDTQY
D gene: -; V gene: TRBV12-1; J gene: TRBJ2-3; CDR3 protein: ASTTPASGMGDTQY
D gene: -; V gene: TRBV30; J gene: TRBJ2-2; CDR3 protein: AWAFPGSGELF
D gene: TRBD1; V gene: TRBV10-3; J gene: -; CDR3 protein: AISEPGQGRYEQY
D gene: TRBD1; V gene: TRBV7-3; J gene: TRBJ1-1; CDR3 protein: ASSQGQGMNTEAF
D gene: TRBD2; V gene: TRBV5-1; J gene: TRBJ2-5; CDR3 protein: ASSPTVAGAGQTQY
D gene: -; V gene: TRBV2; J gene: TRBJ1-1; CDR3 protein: ASSDREGRGTEAF
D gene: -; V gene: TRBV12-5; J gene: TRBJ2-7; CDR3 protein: ASGPGGVSDEQY
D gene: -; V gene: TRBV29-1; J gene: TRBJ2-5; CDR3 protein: SGGGPDQETQY
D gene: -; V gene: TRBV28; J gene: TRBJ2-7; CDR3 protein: ASSQTAAYEQY
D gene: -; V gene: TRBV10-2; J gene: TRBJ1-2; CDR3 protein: ASSSTGRAGYGYT
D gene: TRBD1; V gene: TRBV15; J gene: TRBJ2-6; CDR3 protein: ATSSTGQGVSGANVLT